This record covers a single TCR beta chain. Its antigen is not identified. The sample comes from a study of cytomegalovirus exposure and HLA in healthy donors. Study summary: Drawn from HLA-typed donors, around 85 million unique TCRs were held in an early data release.

With 60 Vbeta and 13 Jbeta primers, the PCR was carried out. Libraries were prepared by immunoSEQ multiplex PCR; TCRdb keeps only in-frame clonotypes and omits some of them. The table records approximately 150,000 clones, around 85% of them present only once. The CDR3 consists of 16 residues. J lost 5 bases, V lost 4 bases, and 10 bases had no gene match. Germline values: CDR1 LGHNA, CDR2 YSLEER. Findings and limits, study-wide: With further analysis later on, most CMV-associated TCR beta chains appeared HLA-restricted. A reported reduction in N-insertions relative to the roughly 610-donor mean was seen in an Asian-associated ancestry cluster in a later analysis.

Donors were nominally healthy when sampled, though unrecorded immune exposures were likely. The sequenced sample was PBMCs. This TCR came from a woman aged 25 to 45 in good health and CMV-seronegative. The rearrangement joins TRBV4-3 to TRBJ1-1; 10 bases are a match to TRBD1. The CDR3 bases are TGCGCCAGCAGCCGAAGGCAGGGACAGGGGAAGACTGAAGCTTTCTTT. The encoded protein is CASSRRQGQGKTEAFF.